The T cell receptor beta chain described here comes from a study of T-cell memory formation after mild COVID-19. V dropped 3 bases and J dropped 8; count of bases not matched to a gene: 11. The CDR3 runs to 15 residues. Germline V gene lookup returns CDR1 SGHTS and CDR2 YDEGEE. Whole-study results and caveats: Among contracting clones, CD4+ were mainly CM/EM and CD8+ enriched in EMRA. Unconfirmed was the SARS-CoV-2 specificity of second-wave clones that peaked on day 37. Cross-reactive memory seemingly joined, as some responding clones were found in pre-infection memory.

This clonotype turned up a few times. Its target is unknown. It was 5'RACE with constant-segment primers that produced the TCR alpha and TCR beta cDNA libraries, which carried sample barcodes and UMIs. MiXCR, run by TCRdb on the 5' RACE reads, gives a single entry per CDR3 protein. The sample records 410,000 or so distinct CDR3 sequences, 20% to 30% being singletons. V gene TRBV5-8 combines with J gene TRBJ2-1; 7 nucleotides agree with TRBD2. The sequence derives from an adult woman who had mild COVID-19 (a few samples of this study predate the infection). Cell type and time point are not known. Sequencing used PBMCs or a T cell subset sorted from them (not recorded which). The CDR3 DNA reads TGTGCCAGCAGCTCCGGGACTATTGACTTCGATGAGCAGTTCTTC. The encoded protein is CASSSGTIDFDEQFF.